These 9 T cell receptor beta chains came from one sample sequenced in a study of T cell repertoires in cytomegalovirus infection. Using its own MiXCR run on the reads, TCRdb lists one record per CDR3 protein. The data show around 900,000 distinct CDR3 sequences, 31% seen once. These receptors are not linked to any known antigen. The source was cultured CD8+ T cells from PBMCs, collected from culture after CMV antigen stimulation. The receptors shown here come from a human donor in good health (CMV status not recorded). Some clones in this sample may be carry-over from other donors' samples.

This clonotype was seen only a few times. The J gene is TRBJ2-3, the V gene TRBV7-6; 7 bases match TRBD2. The CDR3 length is 15 residues. Germline lookup yields CDR1 SGHVS and CDR2 FNYEAQ. Trimming at V came to 5 bases and at J to 1 base, leaving 6 bases not matched to a gene. The CDR3 sequence: CASSTQAGRTDTQYF. In DNA, the CDR3 is TGTGCCAGCAGCACCCAAGCGGGGCGCACAGATACGCAGTATTTT.

The chain employs TRBV5-1 and TRBJ2-1, with TRBD2 matching over 7 bases. The germline gives CDR1 SGHRS, CDR2 YFSETQ. This CDR3 is 16 amino acids long. V lost 5 bases and J lost 6; bases outside the gene matches: 14. The CDR3 protein is CASSYTTTSLVNEQFF. The CDR3 nucleotides read TGCGCCAGCAGTTATACAACGACTAGCTTGGTCAATGAGCAGTTCTTC. The entire variable domain, with the rest obtained from reference TRBV5-1 and TRBJ2-1, is as follows: KAGVTQTPRYLIKTRGQQVTLSCSPISGHRSVSWYQQTPGQGLQFLFEYFSETQRNKGNFPGRFSGRQFSNSRSEMNVSTLELGDSALYLCASSYTTTSLVNEQFFGPGTRLTVL.

Many counts were recorded for this clonotype. The gene calls are TRBV7-9 and TRBJ2-5; the D is unclear. The CDR3 totals 14 residues. Trimming cost V 2 bases and J 2 bases, with 9 bases left between them. Germline CDR1 reads SEHNR; CDR2 reads FQNEAQ (reference sequence). The CDR3 DNA sequence: TGTGCCAGCAGCTTATCCAGAGAACAAGAGACCCAGTACTTC. This sequence encodes CASSLSREQETQYF. Based on the CDR3 plus reference TRBV7-9 and TRBJ2-5, the full variable domain is DTGVSQNPRHKITKRGQNVTFRCDPISEHNRLYWYRQTLGQGPEFLTYFQNEAQLEKSRLLSDRFSAERPKGSFSTLEIQRTEQGDSAMYLCASSLSREQETQYFGPGTRLLVL.

This clonotype was found many times. This sequence joins TRBV7-2 and TRBJ2-1; D is uncertain. Germline V gene lookup returns CDR1 SGHTA and CDR2 FQGNSA. The V end lost 2 bases, the J end lost 4 bases, and 12 bases lay between the germline ends. The CDR3 totals 15 residues. This CDR3 reads CASSLFLTPYNEQFF. CDR3 DNA: TGTGCCAGCAGCTTATTTTTAACCCCATACAATGAGCAGTTCTTC. Together with reference TRBV7-2 and TRBJ2-1, the CDR3 gives the full variable domain: GAGVSQSPSNKVTEKGKDVELRCDPISGHTALYWYRQSLGQGLEFLIYFQGNSAPDKSGLPSDRFSAERTGGSVSTLTIQRTQQEDSAVYLCASSLFLTPYNEQFFGPGTRLTVL.

The genes are TRBV7-8 and TRBJ2-1, with D possibly matching TRBD2 (5 bases). V was clipped by 5 bases and J by 7 bases, with 18 bases between them. This CDR3 is 15 amino acids long. From germline, CDR1 is SGHVS and CDR2 FQNEAQ. Written as DNA, the CDR3 is TGTGCCAGCAGCCATTTAGGGATCCGGGATAATGAGCAGTTCTTC. Its protein product is CASSHLGIRDNEQFF.

V and J are TRBV19 and TRBJ1-5; D is unclear. Germline V gives CDR1 LNHDA, CDR2 SQIVND (reference sequence). The CDR3 contains 16 residues. V dropped 7 bases and J dropped 2 bases, with 18 bases sitting between them. The chain's CDR3 is CASTMSYFIGNQPQHF. The CDR3 coding sequence is TGTGCCAGTACCATGTCCTACTTCATAGGCAATCAGCCCCAGCATTTT.

This rearrangement joins TRBV7-4 to TRBJ1-1; unclear D gene. This CDR3 region has 12 residues. Germline loops: CDR1 SGHVT, CDR2 SQSDAQ. The germline V and J ends were trimmed by 0 bases and 5 bases, with 4 bases remaining between them. The CDR3 here is CASSLALTEAFF. The CDR3 DNA is TGTGCCAGCAGCTTAGCGCTGACTGAAGCTTTCTTT.

The rearrangement links TRBV5-1 to TRBJ1-1; D possibly corresponds to TRBD1 (5 bases). Germline-derived CDR1 and CDR2 are SGHRS and YFSETQ. The CDR3 has 14 residues. V lost 5 bases to trimming and J lost 4 bases, with 15 bases between them. The CDR3 protein is CASRAEGTSTEAFF. The CDR3 DNA follows: TGCGCCAGCAGGGCCGAAGGGACGAGCACTGAAGCTTTCTTT.

V usage is TRBV12-3 or TRBV12-4 and J usage is TRBJ1-3; D is perhaps TRBD1 (5 bases). The CDR3 is made up of 15 amino acids. V was trimmed by 2 bases and J by 4 bases, leaving 12 bases between them. The CDR3 bases are TGTGCCAGCAGTTTATCTCGGGGCGCGGGAAACACCATATATTTT. This translates into CASSLSRGAGNTIYF.